These 20 T cell receptor beta chains share one sample of origin, sequenced in a study of T cell changes during pregnancy in multiple sclerosis. Clones were sequenced by immunoSEQ multiplex PCR, and TCRdb holds only the in-frame ones, with some missing. The data contain more than 40,000 clones, about 92% of them singletons. Source: CD4+ T cells from peripheral blood mononuclear cells, taken in the third trimester of pregnancy. These receptor sequences come from a female donor with multiple sclerosis, enrolled in a pregnancy study.

CDR3 bases: TGTGCCATCAGTTCCCGGGGACTAGCGGGCCCCCGGGAGTTGGAGCAGTACTTC. It encodes CAISSRGLAGPRELEQYF. The chain couples TRBV10-3 to TRBJ2-7; 12 nucleotides agree with TRBD2. The trim removed 5 bases at V and 7 bases at J, leaving 18 bases unmatched. This CDR3 region has 18 residues. Germline CDR1 reads ENHRY; CDR2 reads SYGVKD.

This clone has only one observation. The chain has TRBV29-1 and TRBJ1-5; the match to TRBD1 covers 10 bases. Germline lookup yields CDR1 SQVTM and CDR2 ANQGSEA. The ends lost 8 bases at V and 3 bases at J; junction bases unmatched: 7. The CDR3 spans 14 residues. The CDR3 DNA sequence: TGCAGCTTCACCGGGACAGGGGCCAATCAGCCCCAGCATTTT. It specifies CSFTGTGANQPQHF. Looking up the rest from reference TRBV29-1 and TRBJ1-5 gives the full variable domain: SAVISQKPSRDICQRGTSLTIQCQVDSQVTMMFWYRQQPGQSLTLIATANQGSEATYESGFVIDKFPISRPNLTFSTLTVSNMSPEDSSIYLCSFTGTGANQPQHFGDGTRLSIL.

This chain uses TRBV30 with TRBJ2-1; 9 bases match TRBD2. The CDR3 sequence is 15 residues long. V lost 3 bases, J lost 5 bases, and 8 bases stayed unmatched. Germline CDR1 reads GTSNPN; CDR2 reads SVGIG (reference sequence). The CDR3 protein is CAWRRRSSGNNEQFF. The CDR3 DNA reads as TGTGCCTGGAGGCGGAGGTCTAGCGGGAACAATGAGCAGTTCTTC.

The chain employs TRBV7-8 and TRBJ1-2; 7 bases agree with TRBD1. Trimming took 4 bases from V and 3 from J; bases not matched to a gene: 5. In germline, CDR1 is SGHVS, CDR2 FQNEAQ. The CDR3 runs 14 residues. Written as DNA, the CDR3 is TGTGCCAGCAGCTCCCCGGGACAGCACTATGGCTACACCTTC. Translated, it gives CASSSPGQHYGYTF.

This sequence joins TRBV7-9 and TRBJ2-1; 10 nucleotides agree with TRBD2. Germline V gene sequence: CDR1 SEHNR, CDR2 FQNEAQ (reference sequence). With 5 bases clipped from V and 2 bases from J, the junction kept 9 bases outside the gene matches. The CDR3 runs to 17 residues. CDR3: CASSRTGTSATYNEQFF. CDR3 bases: TGTGCCAGCAGCCGAACCGGGACTAGCGCTACCTACAATGAGCAGTTCTTC.

V and J are TRBV4-1 and TRBJ2-7; D is unresolved. The germline V gene encodes CDR1 MGHRA and CDR2 YSYEKL. The V and J ends lost 1 base and 5 bases respectively, with 12 bases between them. CDR3 size: 14 residues. Written as DNA, the CDR3 is TGCGCCAGCAGCCAAGGGGTAGGAGCCAACGAGCAGTACTTC. The encoded protein is CASSQGVGANEQYF.

This clone was recorded many times. The gene calls are TRBV19 and TRBJ1-1; TRBD1 agrees at 9 bases. Germline trimming cut 5 bases from V and 5 bases from J; bases unmatched to any gene: 6. The CDR3 is made up of 14 amino acids. The germline CDR1 and CDR2 sequences are LNHDA and SQIVND (reference sequence). The CDR3 reads CASSLGQGRTEAFF. In DNA form, the CDR3 reads TGTGCCAGTAGTCTGGGACAGGGTCGGACTGAAGCTTTCTTT.

V is TRBV19 and J is TRBJ2-7, with a tentative D call TRBD2 (5 bases). Germline CDR1 is LNHDA and CDR2 is SQIVND (reference sequence). CDR3 size: 13 residues. V lost 9 bases to trimming and J lost 2 bases, with 14 bases between them. CDR3 DNA: TGTGCCAGCAAAGGGCGGGCGCCCTACGAGCAGTACTTC. Protein product: CASKGRAPYEQYF. Full variable domain (rest looked up from reference TRBV19 and TRBJ2-7): DGGITQSPKYLFRKEGQNVTLSCEQNLNHDAMYWYRQDPGQGLRLIYYSQIVNDFQKGDIAEGYSVSREKKESFPLTVTSAQKNPTAFYLCASKGRAPYEQYFGPGTRLTVT.

This rearrangement joins TRBV5-1 to TRBJ2-5; perhaps TRBD2 as D (6 bases). CDR1 and CDR2 (germline): SGHRS, YFSETQ. Trimming cost V 3 bases and J 2 bases, with 23 bases left between them. This CDR3 is 18 amino acids long. For the CDR3, the DNA is TGCGCCAGCAGCTCACCCCGACACGGGGGAGGACGACAAGAGACCCAGTACTTC. The encoded protein is CASSSPRHGGGRQETQYF.

V usage is TRBV28 and J usage is TRBJ2-5; the match to TRBD2 covers 7 bases. Trimming took 5 bases from V and 7 from J; bases not matched to a gene: 13. From germline, CDR1 is MDHEN and CDR2 SYDVKM. CDR3 length equals 15 residues. The chain's CDR3 is CASSRRLASQGTQYF. Written as DNA, the CDR3 is TGTGCCAGCAGTCGGAGACTAGCCTCTCAGGGGACCCAGTACTTC.

The CDR3 DNA is TGTGCCAGCAGTCGTGACAGCCTTACTTACAATGAGCAGTTCTTC. Translation gives CASSRDSLTYNEQFF. This chain connects TRBV6-1 to TRBJ2-1, with D possibly being TRBD1 (5 bases). Germline V lookup: CDR1 MNHNS, CDR2 SASEGT. The germline V and J ends were trimmed by 5 bases and 4 bases, with 15 bases remaining between them. This CDR3 spans 15 amino acids.

This clone has just one count. The chain is built from TRBV11-3 and TRBJ2-3; 8 positions match TRBD2. In germline, CDR1 is SGHNT, CDR2 YENEEA. This CDR3 spans 15 amino acids. The trim removed 5 bases at V and 2 bases at J, leaving 6 bases unmatched. The CDR3 DNA is TGTGCCAGCAGCCTAAGCGGGGGAACCACAGATACGCAGTATTTT. Translating gives CASSLSGGTTDTQYF.

The chain joins TRBV19 to TRBJ2-1; D is perhaps TRBD2 (5 bases). Germline V CDR1 and CDR2: LNHDA, SQIVND (reference sequence). Trimming stripped 4 bases from V and 9 bases from J, with 19 bases between. The CDR3 spans 15 residues. CDR3 protein: CASSTSGGAKGEQFF. The DNA for the CDR3 is TGTGCCAGTAGTACTTCAGGAGGAGCAAAGGGTGAGCAGTTCTTC.

The CDR3 DNA reads as TGTGCCAGCAGCATAGGAGGCGGGGGTGAAGCTTTCTTT. It specifies CASSIGGGGEAFF. V gene TRBV7-2 combines with J gene TRBJ1-1; D might be TRBD1 (5 bases). This CDR3 spans 13 amino acids. Deletions cut 5 bases from V and 7 bases from J, with 14 bases between. Germline values: CDR1 SGHTA, CDR2 FQGNSA.

This sequence joins TRBV29-1 and TRBJ2-7; TRBD2 matches 15 bases. Trimming cost V 5 bases and J 6 bases; bases outside gene matches: 2. CDR1 SQVTM and CDR2 ANQGSEA come from the germline V gene. This CDR3 region has 13 residues. CDR3 DNA sequence: TGCAGCGTTCTGGGACTAGCGGGGGGCGAGCAGTACTTC. Its protein is CSVLGLAGGEQYF.

This clone was detected only once. This chain uses TRBV29-1 with TRBJ2-1; 11 bases are a match to TRBD2. V shed 7 bases and J 1 base; nucleotides not matched to a gene: 3. This CDR3 contains 14 residues. Germline CDR1 SQVTM, CDR2 ANQGSEA. The CDR3 sequence: CSGRLAGSYNEQFF. CDR3 sequence (DNA): TGCAGCGGTCGACTAGCGGGGTCCTACAATGAGCAGTTCTTC.

The rearrangement links TRBV18 to TRBJ1-1; D uncertain. Germline-derived CDR1 and CDR2 are KGHSH and LQKENI. V shed 2 bases and J shed 0 bases, with 13 bases lying between them. The CDR3 contains 16 residues. The chain's CDR3 is CASSPSVQVLNTEAFF. DNA of the CDR3: TGTGCCAGCTCACCAAGCGTCCAAGTGCTGAACACTGAAGCTTTCTTT.

This clone was seen once. This sequence joins TRBV5-1 and TRBJ2-1; possibly TRBD1 for D (6 bases). This CDR3 contains 14 residues. Germline-derived CDR1 and CDR2 are SGHRS and YFSETQ. Trimming cost V 0 bases and J 6 bases, with 10 bases left between them. CDR3 nucleotides: TGCGCCAGCAGCTTGGGGGCAGGGGCCAATGAGCAGTTCTTC. It specifies CASSLGAGANEQFF.

The chain joins TRBV9 to TRBJ2-5, with 8 bases identical to TRBD2. The V gene's germline CDR1 is SGDLS and CDR2 YYNGEE. This CDR3 region has 18 residues. V was pared by 0 bases and J by 5 bases, with 15 bases of the junction left unmatched. CDR3 sequence (DNA): TGTGCCAGCAGCGTAGGCCCAACAGCGGGAGTATCGGGGGAGACCCAGTACTTC. This codes for CASSVGPTAGVSGETQYF.

V and J are TRBV7-9 and TRBJ2-7; 8 bases agree with TRBD2. The CDR3 runs to 16 residues. Germline CDR1 reads SEHNR; CDR2 reads FQNEAQ (reference sequence). With 0 bases clipped from V and 7 bases from J, the junction kept 11 bases outside the gene matches. CDR3 nucleotides: TGTGCCAGCAGCTTAGCGGTAGGAGCGGGAGCGGTGGAGCAGTACTTC. Its translation is CASSLAVGAGAVEQYF. Supplemented by reference TRBV7-9 and TRBJ2-7, the full variable domain reads DTGVSQNPRHKITKRGQNVTFRCDPISEHNRLYWYRQTLGQGPEFLTYFQNEAQLEKSRLLSDRFSAERPKGSFSTLEIQRTEQGDSAMYLCASSLAVGAGAVEQYFGPGTRLTVT.